The 5 T cell receptor beta chains below come from one sample, sequenced in a study of cytomegalovirus exposure and HLA in healthy donors. With 60 Vbeta and 13 Jbeta primers, the PCR was carried out. Libraries were prepared by immunoSEQ multiplex PCR; TCRdb keeps only in-frame clonotypes and omits some of them. The sample holds approximately 150,000 clones, roughly 85% seen once. The sequenced sample consisted of PBMCs. These receptors originate from a male donor in good health and CMV-seronegative.

The chain has TRBV19 and TRBJ2-5; 12 bases align to TRBD2. Germline V gives CDR1 LNHDA, CDR2 SQIVND (reference sequence). The CDR3 contains 14 residues. V shed 8 bases, J shed 5 bases, and the junction held 6 bases outside the gene matches. The CDR3 loop reads CASARTSGVETQYF. The DNA for the CDR3 is TGTGCCAGTGCTCGGACTAGCGGGGTCGAGACCCAGTACTTC.

This chain joins TRBV28 and TRBJ1-5; perhaps TRBD1 as D (6 bases). V shed 7 bases and J shed 0 bases, with 16 bases lying between them. CDR1 is MDHEN, CDR2 SYDVKM, per germline. The CDR3 loop spans 16 amino acids. The CDR3: CASIEGGYTSNQPQHF. The CDR3 coding sequence is TGTGCCAGCATTGAAGGGGGTTATACTAGCAATCAGCCCCAGCATTTT.

A single count supports this clone. The chain carries TRBV7-9 and TRBJ2-1; 10 positions agree with TRBD2. The CDR3 spans 15 residues. The V gene end was trimmed by 5 bases and the J gene end by 8 bases; junction bases not matched to a gene: 9. Germline V lookup: CDR1 SEHNR, CDR2 FQNEAQ (reference sequence). In DNA, the CDR3 is TGTGCCAGCAGCGCCAGCGGGGGGGCCCGGTATGAGCAGTTCTTC. Translating it yields CASSASGGARYEQFF.

J is TRBJ2-3 and V is TRBV11-3; 8 nucleotides align to TRBD2. From germline, CDR1 is SGHNT and CDR2 YENEEA. This CDR3 is 16 amino acids long. V shed 6 bases, J shed 5 bases, and the junction held 13 bases outside the gene matches. The CDR3 sequence: CASSIAAASGLDTQYF. In nucleotides, the CDR3 is TGTGCCAGCAGTATAGCGGCGGCTAGCGGGTTAGATACGCAGTATTTT.

The DNA for the CDR3 is TGTGCCAGCAGCTTAAATCAGCGGGGGTCGAACACCGGGGAGCTGTTTTTT. Its protein product is CASSLNQRGSNTGELFF. The chain links TRBV7-2 to TRBJ2-2; 8 bases are a match to TRBD2. The CDR3 contains 17 residues. Looked up from germline, CDR1 is SGHTA and CDR2 is FQGNSA. V shed 2 bases and J 0 bases; nucleotides not matched to a gene: 5.